The T cell receptor beta chain described here comes from a study of regulatory and conventional T cells in RAG deficiency. Study findings and constraints: RAG-deficient patients showed markedly lower Shannon entropy and higher Simpson indices than control T-cell subsets. Shorter CDR3s in all patient subsets; >85% Treg-Tconv overlap in Omenn. Other subsets showed 9 to 10-fold reductions, but Treg unique TCR beta sequences fell approximately 100-fold in these patients.

Germline CDR1 and CDR2: KGHSH and LQKENI. Trimming cost V 2 bases and J 3 bases, with 13 bases left between them. This CDR3 is 15 amino acids long. Points on this clone: Its antigen remains unidentified.

Clones were sequenced by immunoSEQ multiplex PCR, and TCRdb holds only the in-frame ones, with some missing. Among some 31,000 clones, about 96% were seen once, and the ten largest hold approximately 0.17%. Conventional CD4+ T cells were sorted from blood as CD25-low CD127-high cells. The data also belong to a second study, concerning regulatory T cells. That source adds: Primers: 52 TRBV forward and 13 TRBJ reverse.

This chain joins TRBV18 and TRBJ1-1; D is ambiguous. The sample comprised CD25- CD4+ T cells sorted from blood. The sequence came from a human donor in good health. The CDR3 DNA is TGTGCCAGCTCACCAAGAGGCCTACGGGACACTGAAGCTTTCTTT. It translates to CASSPRGLRDTEAFF.